This TCR beta chain was captured by sequencing in a study of control samples from healthy donors and cancer patients. Only in-frame clones appear in the TCRdb table, and some are missing; sequencing was by immunoSEQ multiplex PCR. The repertoire consists of about 35,000 clones, with over 85% occurring once and the leading ten covering approximately 1.7%. CDR3 size: 13 residues. Deletions cut 3 bases from V and 5 bases from J, with 10 bases between. The chain combines TRBV12-3 or TRBV12-4 with TRBJ1-2; TRBD1 is a possible D gene (6 bases). The sequencing input was PBMCs. The sequence was obtained from a man aged 35-49 years with colorectal cancer. The DNA of the CDR3 is TGTGCCAGCAGTTTGAACAGGGAGTATGGCTACACCTTC. It yields the protein CASSLNREYGYTF.